A single sample gave rise to the 13 T cell receptor beta chains below, sequenced in a study of T cells in Graves' hyperthyroidism and ophthalmopathy. What was amplified from RNA transcripts were TCR beta CDR3 regions. Carried out on the TCR CDR3, a first-round RT-PCR used the HTBI primer set. Each CDR3 protein gets one entry after TCRdb re-called the multiplex PCR reads with MiXCR. The data contain 450,000 to 650,000 distinct CDR3 sequences, over 15% of them singletons. Sequencing was carried out using blood. These receptors were taken from a woman younger than 35 with Graves' ophthalmopathy.

This clonotype was observed a few times. This rearrangement joins TRBV29-1 to TRBJ1-4, with D uncertain. Germline lookup yields CDR1 SQVTM and CDR2 ANQGSEA. V was trimmed by 4 bases and J by 8 bases, leaving 8 bases between them. This CDR3 spans 11 amino acids. CDR3 nucleotides: TGCAGCGTTGCCCTGGAGGAAAAACTGTTTTTT. Translated: CSVALEEKLFF.

This clonotype was seen a few times. The chain combines TRBV20-1 with TRBJ2-3; D may be TRBD2 (5 bases). The ends were cut back, 3 bases at V and 1 base at J, with 20 bases in the middle. This CDR3 spans 17 amino acids. Germline V gene sequence: CDR1 DFQATT, CDR2 SNEGSKA (reference sequence). The CDR3 loop reads CSARDPSGSAGTDTQYF. The CDR3 DNA is TGCAGTGCTAGGGACCCCTCGGGGTCAGCTGGCACAGATACGCAGTATTTT.

This clonotype has just a few counts. J is TRBJ2-7 and V is TRBV2, with 7 bases aligning to TRBD1. Per the germline V gene, CDR1 is SNHLY and CDR2 is FYNNEI. Germline trimming cut 6 bases from V and 7 bases from J; bases unmatched to any gene: 12. The CDR3 runs 14 residues. The chain's CDR3 is CASSQSYRGGEQYF. The DNA of the CDR3 is TGTGCCAGCAGCCAATCCTACAGGGGTGGGGAGCAGTACTTC.

Ten or more counts support this clonotype. The rearrangement joins TRBV27 to TRBJ1-1; perhaps TRBD1 as D (6 bases). Trimming took off 3 bases at V and 6 bases at J, with 14 bases between the two ends. Per germline, CDR1 MNHEY and CDR2 SMNVEV (reference sequence). The CDR3 extends over 14 amino acids. The CDR3 reads CASSFGGRGPEAFF. The DNA of the CDR3 is TGTGCCAGCAGTTTTGGGGGGCGCGGGCCTGAAGCTTTCTTT.

In its sample, this clonotype was seen many times. As DNA, the CDR3 is TGTGCCAGCAGACCCAGGAGTCCCCAAGAGACCCAGTACTTC. Translated: CASRPRSPQETQYF. The chain links TRBV11-1 to TRBJ2-5; D unclear. CDR1 and CDR2 (germline): SGHAT, FQDESV (reference sequence). This CDR3 is 14 amino acids long. Trimming removed 6 bases at V and 1 base at J, with 12 bases between.

Regarding this clonotype: It may be a read error: a sequence one base away is much more abundant. The chain recombines TRBV29-1 with TRBJ2-5; D unresolved. V lost 1 base to trimming and J lost 2 bases, with 14 bases between them. This CDR3 is built from 15 residues. CDR1 and CDR2 (germline): SQVTM, ANQGSEA. CDR3 nucleotides: TGCAGCGTTGAAGGGGCCGGCGCTTTGCAAGAGACCCAGTACTTC. Its translation is CSVEGAGALQETQYF. Complete variable domain (other parts from reference TRBV29-1 and TRBJ2-5): SAVISQKPSRDICQRGTSLTIQCQVDSQVTMMFWYRQQPGQSLTLIATANQGSEATYESGFVIDKFPISRPNLTFSTLTVSNMSPEDSSIYLCSVEGAGALQETQYFGPGTRLLVL.

The chain recombines TRBV7-3 with TRBJ2-3; TRBD2 matches 7 bases. The ends lost 3 bases at V and 7 bases at J; junction bases unmatched: 13. The CDR3 length is 16 residues. Germline-derived CDR1 and CDR2 are SGHTA and FQGTGA. In DNA form, the CDR3 reads TGTGCCAGCAGCTTGAGCGGCGGGGAGGGTAGGAATACGCAGTATTTT. Translated, it gives CASSLSGGEGRNTQYF.

This clonotype was counted a few times. This rearrangement joins TRBV2 to TRBJ1-5; 8 bases align to TRBD1. CDR3 length equals 13 residues. V gave up 6 bases and J gave up 5 bases; unmatched junction bases: 3. Germline CDR1 SNHLY, CDR2 FYNNEI. CDR3: CASRGTGDQPQHF. The CDR3, as DNA: TGTGCCAGCAGAGGGACAGGCGATCAGCCCCAGCATTTT.

This chain joins TRBV20-1 and TRBJ2-1, with D perhaps TRBD1 or TRBD2 (5 bases each). Trimming stripped 5 bases from V and 0 bases from J, with 14 bases between. CDR1 and CDR2 from the germline V gene are DFQATT and SNEGSKA (reference sequence). This CDR3 spans 15 amino acids. The CDR3 sequence: CSARDGLGSYNEQFF. CDR3 bases: TGCAGTGCTCGGGACGGGTTGGGCTCCTACAATGAGCAGTTCTTC.

The chain recombines TRBV20-1 with TRBJ2-7; tentatively, D is TRBD2 (5 bases). Per germline, CDR1 DFQATT and CDR2 SNEGSKA (reference sequence). With 0 bases removed from V and 4 bases from J, the gap between germline ends came to 13 bases. The CDR3 is 14 residues long. Here the CDR3 reads CSAREAFGGYEQYF. For the CDR3, the DNA is TGCAGTGCTAGAGAGGCCTTCGGCGGGTACGAGCAGTACTTC.

This clonotype was detected many times. J is TRBJ2-3 and V is TRBV18; TRBD2 might be the D (5 bases). The germline gives CDR1 KGHSH, CDR2 LQKENI. The CDR3 length is 16 residues. V was pared by 3 bases and J by 0 bases, with 13 bases between. The chain's CDR3 is CASSPRERQSTDTQYF. CDR3 in DNA: TGTGCCAGCTCACCTCGAGAGCGGCAGAGCACAGATACGCAGTATTTT.

This clonotype was seen at least ten times. J is TRBJ2-5 and V is TRBV9, with D tentatively TRBD1 (6 bases). Germline CDR1 and CDR2: SGDLS and YYNGEE. Trimming cost V 4 bases and J 5 bases, with 21 bases left between them. The CDR3 sequence is 16 residues long. Here the CDR3 DNA reads TGTGCCAGCAGCATGGGGACATCGAGGAGCTACGAGACCCAGTACTTC. Amino acids: CASSMGTSRSYETQYF.

This clonotype showed up many times. CDR3 protein: CASSLDRGQGGYGYTF. For the CDR3, the DNA is TGTGCCAGCAGCTTAGATCGGGGACAGGGGGGCTATGGCTACACCTTC. The chain combines TRBV11-2 with TRBJ1-2; 11 positions agree with TRBD1. V lost 0 bases to trimming and J lost 4 bases; unmatched junction nucleotides: 4. This CDR3 is 16 amino acids long. Germline values: CDR1 SGHAT, CDR2 FQNNGV.